The clone carrying this T cell receptor beta chain was detected only once. The missing conserved phenylalanine or tryptophan at the end of this CDR3 makes a read error likely. This entry comes from a study of T cell repertoires in cytomegalovirus infection. This CDR3 region has 12 residues. Between the trimmed V and J ends, which lost 7 bases and 4 bases, there was a span of 10 bases. Germline V CDR1 and CDR2: SGHVS, FQNEAQ. From the reads, TCRdb called clonotypes with MiXCR, one entry per CDR3 protein. The profile shows some 700,000 distinct CDR3 sequences, less than 40% of them singletons. Input material: PBMCs. The clonotype comes from a human donor in good health (CMV status not recorded). Some clones in this sample may be carry-over from other donors' samples. The chain is built from TRBV7-8 and TRBJ1-1; D gene ambiguous. CDR3 loop: CASNVGSTEAFC. The CDR3 nucleotides read TGTGCCAGCAATGTGGGGAGCACTGAAGCTTTCTGT.